This TCR beta chain was captured in a study of cytomegalovirus exposure and HLA in healthy donors. Broader study findings: Segments of the TCR beta V type were, in most cases, productive about 87% or about 30% of the time in an earlier analysis. There were some V segments, including TRBV6-2 and TRBV6-3, excluded as indistinguishable. The study designated over 150 TCR beta chains cytomegalovirus-associated. HLA alleles showed associations with 15,000 to 20,000 TCR beta sequences in a later analysis, at a 0.05 false discovery rate.

Trimming left V 2 bases short and J 4 bases short, with 6 bases between. The CDR3 length is 13 residues. CDR1 is MDHEN, CDR2 SYDVKM, per germline. 60 Vbeta and 13 Jbeta primers were used in PCR. Clones were read by immunoSEQ multiplex PCR, and TCRdb kept only the in-frame ones, dropping some. The table shows over 100,000 clones, with 76% occurring only once. Turning to this clone: Its antigen is not identified.

Sequencing was carried out using PBMCs. The receptor was derived from a female donor in good health and CMV-seropositive. V gene TRBV28 combines with J gene TRBJ1-5; D is ambiguous. The CDR3: CASSLQANQPQHF. CDR3 bases: TGTGCCAGCAGTTTACAGGCAAATCAGCCCCAGCATTTT. The whole variable domain, filled in from reference TRBV28 and TRBJ1-5, reads DVKVTQSSRYLVKRTGEKVFLECVQDMDHENMFWYRQDPGLGLRLIYFSYDVKMKEKGDIPEGYSVSREKKERFSLILESASTNQTSMYLCASSLQANQPQHFGDGTRLSIL.